This T cell receptor beta chain was recovered during a study of CD8+CD57+ T cells in acquired aplastic anemia. Study as a whole: Yields of DNA that came from sorted CD4+ and CD8+ cells averaged roughly 3.3 ug.

Patients who underwent sequencing had shown CD8+CD57+ cell expansion by flow cytometry. The CDR3 totals 15 residues. CDR1 is SGHTA, CDR2 FQGNSA, per germline. V dropped 1 base and J dropped 4 bases, with 14 bases sitting between them. Investigators profiled TCR beta VDJ and CDR3 from genomic DNA template. MiXCR, run by TCRdb on the reads, gives a single entry per CDR3 protein. The data contain over 250,000 distinct CDR3 sequences, around three fifths of them singletons. The sequencing input was sorted CD4+, CD8+, or CD8+CD57+ T cells (not recorded which) from PBMCs. This TCR came from a human donor with aplastic anemia. This chain joins TRBV7-2 and TRBJ2-7, with D possibly being TRBD2 (5 bases). The CDR3: CASSLVPGTGYEQYF. The CDR3 region has the DNA TGTGCCAGCAGCTTAGTGCCGGGAACGGGGTACGAGCAGTACTTC.